This T cell receptor beta chain is drawn from a study of blood T cell repertoires in COVID-19. The protocol was immunoSEQ multiplex PCR, while the TCRdb copy is restricted to in-frame clones and leaves out a portion. The sample has around 100,000 clones, about 77% seen once. The source is a woman in her seventies with acute or convalescent COVID-19. Sequencing was done on a sample of peripheral blood.

The CDR3 DNA sequence: TGTGCCAGTACCTTCAGGGACAGCTATGGCTACACCTTC. This sequence encodes CASTFRDSYGYTF. This chain connects TRBV19 to TRBJ1-2; 7 bases map to TRBD1. The CDR3 has 13 residues. The V and J ends lost 7 bases and 4 bases, in that order; junction bases with no gene match: 6. CDR1 is LNHDA and CDR2 is SQIVND in the germline V gene (reference sequence).